Each of the 17 T cell receptor beta chains below was sequenced from the same sample in a study of pediatric ulcerative colitis. Produced via immunoSEQ multiplex PCR; TCRdb's table is partial and in-frame only. The data hold under 45,000 clones, with approximately 87% observed a single time. The sample consisted of blood. The receptors originated from a girl between 5 and 17 years old with moderate ulcerative colitis.

This clone was detected only a few times. The chain has TRBV2 and TRBJ1-2; no clear D. This CDR3 comprises 13 residues. Trimming removed 4 bases at V and 6 bases at J, with 12 bases between. Germline CDR1 and CDR2: SNHLY and FYNNEI. The DNA of the CDR3 is TGTGCCAGCAGTGTGGGCAGGTCTGATGGCTACACCTTC. It codes for CASSVGRSDGYTF.

The V gene is TRBV19, the J gene TRBJ1-5, with 10 bases aligning to TRBD1. The CDR3 runs 14 residues. Unmatched junction bases numbered 2, after V lost 3 bases and J lost 6 bases. Looked up from germline, CDR1 is LNHDA and CDR2 is SQIVND (reference sequence). CDR3 DNA sequence: TGTGCCAGTAGTATGACAGGGGGCTTTCAGCCCCAGCATTTT. Its translation is CASSMTGGFQPQHF.

The rearrangement uses TRBV5-4 and TRBJ2-7, with 7 bases matching TRBD2. CDR1 SGHNT and CDR2 YYREEE come from the germline V gene (reference sequence). J was trimmed by 0 bases and V by 0 bases; bases with no gene match: 3. The CDR3 covers 15 residues. The CDR3 coding sequence is TGTGCCAGCAGCTTGGGAGCGGGGAGCTCCTACGAGCAGTACTTC. This translates into CASSLGAGSSYEQYF.

The chain links TRBV7-2 to TRBJ2-3, with TRBD2 matching over 14 bases. The V gene end was trimmed by 1 base and the J gene end by 5 bases; junction bases not matched to a gene: 5. CDR3 size: 17 residues. Germline V CDR1 and CDR2: SGHTA, FQGNSA. CDR3 sequence: CASSLGLAGGYGDTQYF. The CDR3 DNA reads TGTGCCAGCAGCTTAGGACTAGCGGGAGGGTATGGAGATACGCAGTATTTT.

The chain carries TRBV5-1 and TRBJ1-1; TRBD1 matches 9 bases. CDR1 SGHRS and CDR2 YFSETQ come from the germline V gene. V lost 3 bases, J lost 2 bases, and 5 bases stayed unmatched. CDR3 length: 15 amino acids. This CDR3 reads CASSWGQGSNTEAFF. CDR3 in DNA: TGCGCCAGCAGCTGGGGACAGGGAAGCAACACTGAAGCTTTCTTT.

The chain carries TRBV6-5 and TRBJ2-7, with 7 bases identical to TRBD1. The CDR3 extends over 14 amino acids. Per germline, CDR1 MNHEY and CDR2 SVGAGI. V lost 5 bases, J lost 1 base, and 5 bases stayed unmatched. Here the CDR3 DNA reads TGTGCCAGCAGTCGCGACAGGGCGTCCTACGAGCAGTACTTC. It specifies CASSRDRASYEQYF.

V and J are TRBV5-4 and TRBJ1-2; D call uncertain. The germline gives CDR1 SGHNT, CDR2 YYREEE (reference sequence). The CDR3 runs to 13 residues. V lost 0 bases and J 2 bases, leaving 5 bases between the germline ends. CDR3 sequence: CASSLDGNYGYTF. The CDR3, as DNA: TGTGCCAGCAGCTTGGACGGAAACTATGGCTACACCTTC.

This sequence joins TRBV4-2 and TRBJ2-3, with TRBD2 matching over 9 bases. Unmatched junction bases numbered 11, after V lost 1 base and J lost 6 bases. The CDR3 is made up of 17 amino acids. CDR1 is LGHNA and CDR2 is YNFKEQ in the germline V gene. CDR3 protein: CASSQGDGGGALDTQYF. The CDR3 DNA is TGTGCCAGCAGCCAAGGCGACGGCGGGGGGGCTTTGGATACGCAGTATTTT.

The J gene is TRBJ2-2, the V gene TRBV5-1; D remains ambiguous. CDR3 length: 14 residues. CDR1 is SGHRS and CDR2 is YFSETQ in the germline V gene. V dropped 4 bases and J dropped 3 bases, with 10 bases sitting between them. The CDR3 coding sequence is TGCGCCAGCAGCCCCGGTTCTTACACCGGGGAGCTGTTTTTT. Protein: CASSPGSYTGELFF. The variable domain in full, completed from reference TRBV5-1 and TRBJ2-2, reads KAGVTQTPRYLIKTRGQQVTLSCSPISGHRSVSWYQQTPGQGLQFLFEYFSETQRNKGNFPGRFSGRQFSNSRSEMNVSTLELGDSALYLCASSPGSYTGELFFGEGSRLTVL.

The gene calls are TRBV5-8 and TRBJ1-4, with TRBD1 matching over 9 bases. CDR1 is SGHTS, CDR2 YDEGEE, per germline. The CDR3 covers 16 residues. V lost 2 bases and J lost 8; bases outside the gene matches: 10. The chain's CDR3 is CASSFGGQGGIEKLFF. The CDR3 DNA sequence: TGTGCCAGCAGCTTTGGGGGACAGGGAGGTATCGAAAAACTGTTTTTT.

The J gene is TRBJ2-3, the V gene TRBV5-1; D remains ambiguous. The CDR3 covers 16 residues. The V and J ends lost 0 bases and 2 bases respectively, with 13 bases between them. CDR1 is SGHRS and CDR2 is YFSETQ in the germline V gene. This CDR3 is CASSLEEGYFTDTQYF. Written as DNA, the CDR3 is TGCGCCAGCAGCTTGGAGGAAGGGTATTTCACAGATACGCAGTATTTT. The complete variable domain, with remaining parts taken from reference TRBV5-1 and TRBJ2-3, reads KAGVTQTPRYLIKTRGQQVTLSCSPISGHRSVSWYQQTPGQGLQFLFEYFSETQRNKGNFPGRFSGRQFSNSRSEMNVSTLELGDSALYLCASSLEEGYFTDTQYFGPGTRLTVL.

V is TRBV4-2 and J is TRBJ1-2, with TRBD1 identical over 8 bases. Germline V gene sequence: CDR1 LGHNA, CDR2 YNFKEQ. V lost 2 bases and J lost 2; bases outside the gene matches: 7. This CDR3 is built from 16 residues. The DNA of the CDR3 is TGTGCCAGCAGCCAAAACCGGGACAGGAGAAACTATGGCTACACCTTC. Translation gives CASSQNRDRRNYGYTF.

This clone came up once. The CDR3 DNA reads TGTGCCAGCAGTCCGCAACCGGGACAGGTAGAGACCCAGTACTTC. This codes for CASSPQPGQVETQYF. The chain employs TRBV28 and TRBJ2-5; 8 bases fit TRBD1. CDR3 length: 15 residues. The germline V gene has CDR1 MDHEN and CDR2 SYDVKM. V was clipped by 5 bases and J by 4 bases; unmatched bases: 9. Variable domain in full (rest from reference TRBV28 and TRBJ2-5): DVKVTQSSRYLVKRTGEKVFLECVQDMDHENMFWYRQDPGLGLRLIYFSYDVKMKEKGDIPEGYSVSREKKERFSLILESASTNQTSMYLCASSPQPGQVETQYFGPGTRLLVL.

The chain employs TRBV5-4 and TRBJ1-2, with a tentative D call TRBD1 (6 bases). This CDR3 spans 16 amino acids. Germline CDR1 SGHNT, CDR2 YYREEE (reference sequence). V was shortened by 0 bases and J by 6 bases, with 18 bases between the two germline ends. CDR3 DNA sequence: TGTGCCAGCAGCTTGGATAATGGGGGGGCAGGGAATGGCTACACCTTC. This translates into CASSLDNGGAGNGYTF.

This chain joins TRBV6-1 and TRBJ1-1; weak D call: TRBD1 (5 bases). Germline V CDR1 and CDR2: MNHNS, SASEGT. The CDR3 has 14 residues. Between the trimmed V and J ends, which lost 7 bases and 4 bases, there was a span of 16 bases. CDR3 in DNA: TGTGCCAGCAATTGGGGGTTGGAGTCCACTGAAGCTTTCTTT. It encodes CASNWGLESTEAFF.

The rearrangement joins TRBV7-2 to TRBJ2-3; TRBD2 matches 8 bases. Germline loops: CDR1 SGHTA, CDR2 FQGNSA. CDR3 length equals 14 residues. Germline trimming cut 4 bases from V and 2 bases from J; bases unmatched to any gene: 2. CDR3 in DNA: TGTGCCAGCAGCTCGCGGGGGGCCACAGATACGCAGTATTTT. Its protein product is CASSSRGATDTQYF.

The chain employs TRBV30 and TRBJ2-3; a possible D gene is TRBD2 (7 bases). This CDR3 spans 14 amino acids. The germline gives CDR1 GTSNPN, CDR2 SVGIG (reference sequence). V lost 3 bases and J lost 6, with 16 bases in between. The CDR3 DNA reads as TGTGCCTGGAGGGGAGGGGGGGAGGGGGATACGCAGTATTTT. It translates to CAWRGGGEGDTQYF.